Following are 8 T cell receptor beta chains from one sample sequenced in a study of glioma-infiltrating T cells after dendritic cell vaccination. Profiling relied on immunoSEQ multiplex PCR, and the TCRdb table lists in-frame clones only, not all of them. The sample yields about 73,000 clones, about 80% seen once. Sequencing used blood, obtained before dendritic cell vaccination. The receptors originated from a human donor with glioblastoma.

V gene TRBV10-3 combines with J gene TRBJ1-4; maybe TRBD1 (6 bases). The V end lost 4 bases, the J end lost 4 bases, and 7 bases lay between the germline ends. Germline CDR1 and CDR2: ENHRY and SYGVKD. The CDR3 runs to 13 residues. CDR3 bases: TGTGCCATCAGTGGGACAGATAATGAAAAACTGTTTTTT. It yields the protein CAISGTDNEKLFF.

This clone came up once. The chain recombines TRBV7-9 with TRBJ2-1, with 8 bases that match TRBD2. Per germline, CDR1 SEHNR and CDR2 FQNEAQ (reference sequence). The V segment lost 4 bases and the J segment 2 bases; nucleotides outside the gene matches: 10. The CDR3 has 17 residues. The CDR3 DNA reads TGTGCCAGCAGCTCGCTAGCCGATAGCGGGGCCTACAATGAGCAGTTCTTC. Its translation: CASSSLADSGAYNEQFF.

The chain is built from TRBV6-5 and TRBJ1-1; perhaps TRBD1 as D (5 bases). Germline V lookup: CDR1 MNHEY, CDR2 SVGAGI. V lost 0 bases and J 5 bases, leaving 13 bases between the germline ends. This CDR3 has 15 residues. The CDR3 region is CASSYSGQGGTEAFF. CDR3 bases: TGTGCCAGCAGTTACTCCGGGCAGGGAGGGACTGAAGCTTTCTTT.

The CDR3 loop is CASSLGGGQGGTGELFF. CDR3 DNA sequence: TGTGCCAGCAGCTTAGGAGGGGGACAGGGAGGAACCGGGGAGCTGTTTTTT. This chain links TRBV7-7 with TRBJ2-2; 9 nucleotides match TRBD1. V was clipped by 1 base and J by 5 bases; unmatched bases: 8. Germline CDR1 SSHAT, CDR2 FNYEAQ (reference sequence). This CDR3 is 17 amino acids long. The full variable domain, its missing parts supplied by reference TRBV7-7 and TRBJ2-2, is GAGVSQSPRYKVTKRGQDVTLRCDPISSHATLYWYQQALGQGPEFLTYFNYEAQPDKSGLPSDRFSAERPEGSISTLTIQRTEQRDSAMYRCASSLGGGQGGTGELFFGEGSRLTVL.

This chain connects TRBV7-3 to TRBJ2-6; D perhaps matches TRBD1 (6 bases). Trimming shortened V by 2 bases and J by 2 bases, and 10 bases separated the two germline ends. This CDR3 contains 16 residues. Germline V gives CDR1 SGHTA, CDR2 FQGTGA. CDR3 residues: CASSLGRTAGANVLTF. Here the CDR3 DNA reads TGTGCCAGCAGCTTAGGCCGGACAGCTGGGGCCAACGTCCTGACTTTC.

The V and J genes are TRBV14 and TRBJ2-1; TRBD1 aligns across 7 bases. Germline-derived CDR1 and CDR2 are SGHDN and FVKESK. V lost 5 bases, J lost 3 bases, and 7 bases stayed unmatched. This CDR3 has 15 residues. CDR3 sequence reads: CASSTTGKRYNEQFF. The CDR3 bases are TGTGCCAGCAGCACGACAGGGAAGCGCTACAATGAGCAGTTCTTC.

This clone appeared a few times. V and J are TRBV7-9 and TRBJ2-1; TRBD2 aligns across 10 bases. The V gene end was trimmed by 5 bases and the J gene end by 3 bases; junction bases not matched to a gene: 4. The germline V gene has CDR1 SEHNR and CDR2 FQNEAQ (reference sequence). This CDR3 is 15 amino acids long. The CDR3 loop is CASSGLAVDYNEQFF. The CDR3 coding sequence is TGTGCCAGCAGCGGACTAGCGGTAGACTACAATGAGCAGTTCTTC.

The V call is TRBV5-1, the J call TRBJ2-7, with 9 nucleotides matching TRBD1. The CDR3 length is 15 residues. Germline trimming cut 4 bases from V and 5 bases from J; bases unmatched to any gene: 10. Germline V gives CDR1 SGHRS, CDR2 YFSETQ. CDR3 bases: TGCGCCAGCAGCAGACAACCGGGACAGGGTAACGAGCAGTACGTC. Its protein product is CASSRQPGQGNEQYV.